Listed below are T cell receptor beta chains from one sample, sequenced in a study of radiotherapy plus CTLA-4 blockade in lung cancer. Assay: immunoSEQ multiplex PCR; the TCRdb copy retains only in-frame clones and omits some. The sample includes some 45,000 clones, roughly three quarters of them seen just once. The source was peripheral blood, collected from a patient treated with radiotherapy plus ipilimumab. The receptors shown here come from a human donor with non-small cell lung cancer who had stable disease on radiotherapy plus ipilimumab. Both conserved end residues are part of each CDR3. D genes are given only for firm matches. Part of the rows lack a size; the others show once, few, many or a class for expanded clones.

.	.	TRBV7-2	TRBJ1-6	CASRSKADYYNSPLHF	TGTGCCAGCAGGTCAAAAGCAGATTACTATAATTCACCCCTCCACTTT
.	.	TRBV19	TRBJ2-7	CASSIDRRSWQGHSYEQYF	TGTGCCAGTAGTATAGATCGACGCAGTTGGCAGGGTCACTCCTACGAGCAGTACTTC
.	few	TRBV5-6	TRBJ1-1	CASMLWGNTEAFF	TGTGCCAGCATGCTGTGGGGGAACACTGAAGCTTTCTTT
TRBD2	few	TRBV18	TRBJ2-1	CASPPSLAGGHDEQFF	TGTGCCAGCCCCCCCTCGCTAGCGGGGGGCCACGATGAGCAGTTCTTC
.	.	TRBV2	TRBJ1-6	CASSQSGRNSPLHF	TGTGCCAGCAGCCAATCCGGGCGGAATTCACCCCTCCACTTT
.	.	TRBV9	TRBJ2-6	CASSVDGASGANVLTF	TGTGCCAGCAGCGTAGATGGGGCCTCTGGGGCCAACGTCCTGACTTTC
.	.	TRBV30	TRBJ1-1	CAWRVPGREAFF	TGTGCCTGGAGGGTACCAGGACGGGAAGCTTTCTTT
TRBD1	.	TRBV2	TRBJ1-1	CASNRDRETEAFF	TGTGCCAGCAACCGGGACAGGGAAACTGAAGCTTTCTTT
TRBD1	once	TRBV18	TRBJ2-1	CASSPPRQGSYNEQFF	TGTGCCAGCTCACCCCCACGACAGGGATCCTACAATGAGCAGTTCTTC
TRBD1	.	TRBV19	TRBJ1-2	CASSTQGSYGYTF	TGTGCCAGTAGTACACAGGGGTCCTATGGCTACACCTTC
TRBD1	.	TRBV29-1	TRBJ2-2	CSGGQGAAGELFF	TGCAGCGGGGGACAGGGGGCGGCCGGGGAGCTGTTTTTT
.	.	TRBV30	TRBJ1-1	CAWSGTSNTEAFF	TGTGCCTGGAGTGGGACATCGAACACTGAAGCTTTCTTT
.	once	TRBV7-9	TRBJ1-2	CASGPDNRNTYGYTF	TGTGCCAGCGGACCCGACAACCGGAATACCTATGGCTACACCTTC
.	.	TRBV5-1	TRBJ2-2	CASSLNGGELFF	TGCGCCAGCAGCTTGAACGGCGGGGAGCTGTTTTTT
TRBD2	.	TRBV19	TRBJ2-3	CASSSPSGGGTDTQYF	TGTGCCAGTAGTTCTCCGTCCGGGGGGGGGACAGATACGCAGTATTTT
TRBD1	.	TRBV19	TRBJ2-1	CASSIVVGTANNEQFF	TGTGCCAGTAGTATAGTCGTCGGGACAGCAAACAATGAGCAGTTCTTC
.	.	TRBV11-2	TRBJ1-1	CASSLQGMNTEAFF	TGTGCCAGCAGCTTACAGGGCATGAACACTGAAGCTTTCTTT